Reported below is one TCR beta chain. The antigen it recognizes is unknown. There are no base qualities to consult, and no much larger clone falls within one base. Based on the germline V gene (reference sequence), the CDR1 and CDR2 sequences are DFQATT and SNEGSKA. The CDR3 sequence holds 15 residues, the cysteine and phenylalanine included. The retained sequence is limited to the CDR3, 45 bases, with the frame set at the first base. V has 2 bases trimmed and J has 8 bases trimmed; junction bases matching no gene number 14. This sample was included in a study of T cell repertoires in cytomegalovirus infection (dated by TCRdb to between 2018 and 2021). With respect to the entire study: The HLA type of each donor mattered for the analysis, because public TCR beta signatures pointed to carriage of CMV infection along with the matching HLA type.

The listed sequencing device is Illumina HiSeq 1500. TCRdb reprocessing: public reads trimmed at Q25 with fastp, clones called with MiXCR, in-frame beta chains kept. Identical CDR3 proteins give one entry, which carries the most common genes and DNA. The sample profile shows approximately 500,000 distinct CDR3 sequences; 10% to 12% of them were found once. Roughly a tenth of the sample lies in the top ten. Points the paper makes about the study in general: In both this cohort and an independent roughly 400-donor cohort, the cumulative frequency of public TCR beta family members distinguished carriers of CMV infection plus the relevant HLA type. The ex vivo response was dominated by HLA-C-restricted CMV-specific TCR beta clonotypes, which also provided the single most frequent clonotype in two of eight donors.

Specimen: PBMCs. The TCR originated in a human donor in good health (CMV status not recorded). Some clones in this sample may be carry-over from other donors' samples. The receptor chain draws on TRBV20-1 and TRBJ1-2, with TRBD1 identical over 7 junction bases. CDR3 protein: CSARIPDRTWSGYTF. The nucleotides read TGCAGTGCTAGAATACCGGACAGGACCTGGAGCGGCTACACCTTC.